This is a list of T cell receptor beta chains from one sample in a study of blood T cells in healthy people across ages. TCRdb reanalysed the 5' RACE reads using MiXCR and keeps one entry per CDR3 protein. The sample carries some 700,000 distinct CDR3 sequences, approximately 43% recorded once. The sequenced material came from blood. These TCRs come from a woman in her sixties or seventies in good health. The CDR3 runs from the conserved cysteine through the conserved F or W. The D gene is left open where the match is weak. Clone size is given for some rows only: seen once, a few or many times, or a class if the clone is expanded.

D,J,size,length,V,DNA,CDR3
TRBD2,TRBJ2-5,.,14,TRBV7-9,TGTGCCAGCAGCTTTGGGGGGGTCCGAGAGACCCAGTACTTC,CASSFGGVRETQYF
TRBD2,TRBJ2-5,.,15,TRBV9,TGTGCCAGCAGCGTAGAGTCGGGAGGCCAAGAGACCCAGTACTTC,CASSVESGGQETQYF
TRBD1,TRBJ1-5,.,16,TRBV18,TGTGCCAGCTCACCAATGACAGGGGGCGCGAATCAGCCCCAGCATTTT,CASSPMTGGANQPQHF
TRBD2,TRBJ2-3,.,16,TRBV12-3/TRBV12-4,TGTGCCAGCAGTTTTGGGGGACTAGCCTACACAGATACGCAGTATTTT,CASSFGGLAYTDTQYF
TRBD1,TRBJ1-1,.,14,TRBV7-3,TGTGCCAGCAGCCTACAGGGGCCTGGCACTGAAGCTTTCTTT,CASSLQGPGTEAFF
TRBD1,TRBJ2-5,.,14,TRBV14,TGTGCCAGCAGCCAGGGACAGCTTGGGGGACAGCAGTACTTC,CASSQGQLGGQQYF
.,TRBJ1-5,.,14,TRBV15,TGTGCCACCAGCAGAGCGGGGCAGGGGTACCCCCAGCATTTT,CATSRAGQGYPQHF
TRBD2,TRBJ2-1,few,15,TRBV6-1,TGTGCCAGCAGTGAACTAGCGGGGGTGATCAATGAGCAGTTCTTC,CASSELAGVINEQFF
.,TRBJ2-1,.,15,TRBV9,TGTGCCAGCAGCCCTAATGACAGCCCCTACAATGAGCAGTTCTTC,CASSPNDSPYNEQFF
.,TRBJ2-3,few,14,TRBV7-9,TGTGCCAGCAGCTCTCGAGTCCGCACAGATACGCAGTATTTT,CASSSRVRTDTQYF
.,TRBJ1-6,.,16,TRBV5-1,TGCGCCAGCAGCTTTCGAGGGACCGCCGATAATTCACCCCTCCACTTT,CASSFRGTADNSPLHF
TRBD2,TRBJ2-1,.,19,TRBV28,TGTGCCAGCAGTACCCGGGACTCCGGACTAGCGGGGGCCGTAGAGACCCAGTTCTTC,CASSTRDSGLAGAVETQFF
TRBD1,TRBJ2-7,.,15,TRBV6-5,TGTGCCAGCAGTTACTCCCAGGACAGGGCAGGCGAGCAGTACTTC,CASSYSQDRAGEQYF
TRBD1,TRBJ1-2,.,15,TRBV4-2,TGTGCCAGCAGCCAACCCGGGACAGCTCTCTATGGCTACACCTTC,CASSQPGTALYGYTF
.,TRBJ2-5,.,13,TRBV7-8,TGTGCCAGCAGCGTGAGTCAGGGAGAGACCCAGTACTTC,CASSVSQGETQYF
TRBD1,TRBJ1-5,.,15,TRBV20-1,TGCAGTGCTAGGCCCGGGACAGGGGAAAATCAGCCCCAGCATTTT,CSARPGTGENQPQHF
.,TRBJ2-3,.,17,TRBV6-5,TGTGCCAGCAGTTACACCCCGGGCTTCCTGGGCACAGATACGCAGTATTTT,CASSYTPGFLGTDTQYF
.,TRBJ1-5,few,14,TRBV28,TGTGCCAGCAGTGTTGGTGGATGGAATCGGCCCCAGCATTTT,CASSVGGWNRPQHF
.,TRBJ2-1,few,15,TRBV6-5,TGTGCCAGCAGTTACTCACTCACCGGGTACAATGAGCAGTTCTTC,CASSYSLTGYNEQFF
.,TRBJ2-2,.,15,TRBV9,TGTGCCAGCAGCGTAGCCGGGACGAACACCGGGGAGCTGTTTTTT,CASSVAGTNTGELFF
TRBD1,TRBJ1-2,few,12,TRBV6-5,TGTGCCGCGGCCGGGACAGGGGGTGGCTACACCTTC,CAAAGTGGGYTF
TRBD1,TRBJ2-3,.,16,TRBV7-9,TGTGCCAGCAGCTTAGCCGAGACAGGGTTAACAGATACGCAGTATTTT,CASSLAETGLTDTQYF
.,TRBJ1-2,.,13,TRBV10-3,TGTGCCATCACTCCAGGGATTGACTATGGCTACACCTTC,CAITPGIDYGYTF
.,TRBJ1-2,.,13,TRBV2,TGTGCCAGCAGTGAATCCGAAGGGCGCGGCTACACCTTC,CASSESEGRGYTF
.,TRBJ2-1,.,13,TRBV7-2,TGTGCCAGCAGCTTAGAGGGTGGGAGTCCCCAGTTCTTC,CASSLEGGSPQFF
.,TRBJ2-4,.,17,TRBV2,TGTGCCAGCAGTGAAGATAGGGGAGGCATAGCCAAAAACATTCAGTACTTC,CASSEDRGGIAKNIQYF
TRBD1,TRBJ2-1,few,15,TRBV10-3,TGTGCCATCAGAGTACCGGGACAGGGGGCTTCTGAGCAGTTCTTC,CAIRVPGQGASEQFF
TRBD2,TRBJ2-1,.,14,TRBV29-1,TGCAGCGTTGAAAGGGAGGGGATATACAATGAGCAGTTCTTC,CSVEREGIYNEQFF
.,TRBJ2-7,once,15,TRBV6-2/TRBV6-3,TGTGCCAGCAGTCCCGACAGGAGAACATACTACGAGCAGTACTTC,CASSPDRRTYYEQYF
TRBD2,TRBJ2-2,.,21,TRBV7-3,TGTGCCAGCAGCTTACGAGGGACTAGCGGGGGGGCGAACCTGAACACCGGGGAGCTGTTTTTT,CASSLRGTSGGANLNTGELFF
TRBD1,TRBJ2-6,.,17,TRBV10-3,TGTGCCATCAGTGGTAAGGACAGGGGTCCTGGGGCCAACGTCCTGACTTTC,CAISGKDRGPGANVLTF
TRBD1,TRBJ2-5,.,13,TRBV6-5,TGTGCCAGCAGTAGACAGGGGGGGGAGACCCAGTACTTC,CASSRQGGETQYF
.,TRBJ2-3,.,13,TRBV19,TGTGCCAGTAGTATATCCGAACGGGGTACGCAGTATTTT,CASSISERGTQYF
.,TRBJ2-7,.,14,TRBV5-1,TGCGCCAGCAGCTTGGGGGGACGTGACAATGAGCAGTACTTC,CASSLGGRDNEQYF
.,TRBJ1-5,few,15,TRBV10-3,TGTGCCATCAGTGTATCCGGACAGAATAATCAGCCCCAGCATTTT,CAISVSGQNNQPQHF
.,TRBJ1-4,few,14,TRBV7-9,TGTGCCAGCAGCGTGGCAGCGAGGAATGAAAAACTGTTTTTT,CASSVAARNEKLFF
TRBD2,TRBJ2-1,.,17,TRBV4-2,TGTGCCAGCAGCCAAGTCAAGACAGCGGGAGGGACCGTTGGGCAGTTCTTC,CASSQVKTAGGTVGQFF
.,TRBJ2-7,.,17,TRBV6-2/TRBV6-3,TGTGCCAGCAGTTACTCGTCCTGGGCTAGCCCCAACAATGAGCAGTACTTC,CASSYSSWASPNNEQYF
TRBD2,TRBJ2-1,.,21,TRBV4-2,TGTGCCAGCAGCCAAGATCGCGGACTAGCGGGGGACTCCAGCTCCTACAATGAGCAGTTCTTC,CASSQDRGLAGDSSSYNEQFF
.,TRBJ2-3,few,15,TRBV7-2,TGTGCCAGCAGCGTCGTGGACGGTAGCACAGATACGCAGTATTTT,CASSVVDGSTDTQYF
.,TRBJ2-3,.,13,TRBV24-1,TGTACCACCAGTGAGCCACAGGGCTATACGCAGTATTTT,CTTSEPQGYTQYF
TRBD2,TRBJ2-3,few,16,TRBV6-2/TRBV6-3,TGTGCCAGCAGTAGCCCCGCGGGAGGGCCAGGAGATACGCAGTATTTT,CASSSPAGGPGDTQYF
TRBD2,TRBJ2-4,.,16,TRBV6-6,TGTGCCAGCAGTTACGGGCTAGCGGGAACTGTTGCTAAGCAGTACTTC,CASSYGLAGTVAKQYF
TRBD2,TRBJ2-5,.,17,TRBV20-1,TGCAGTGCTAGTTCCCCTGGGAGCGGGGGGGATTTAGAGACCCAGTACTTC,CSASSPGSGGDLETQYF
TRBD2,TRBJ2-1,.,15,TRBV7-2,TGTGCCAGCAGTCTAGCGGCCCCTACGAGGAATGAGCAGTTCTTC,CASSLAAPTRNEQFF
.,TRBJ1-4,.,14,TRBV10-3,TGTGCCATCAGTGAGCAGGACCGAGGTGAAAAACTGTTTTTT,CAISEQDRGEKLFF